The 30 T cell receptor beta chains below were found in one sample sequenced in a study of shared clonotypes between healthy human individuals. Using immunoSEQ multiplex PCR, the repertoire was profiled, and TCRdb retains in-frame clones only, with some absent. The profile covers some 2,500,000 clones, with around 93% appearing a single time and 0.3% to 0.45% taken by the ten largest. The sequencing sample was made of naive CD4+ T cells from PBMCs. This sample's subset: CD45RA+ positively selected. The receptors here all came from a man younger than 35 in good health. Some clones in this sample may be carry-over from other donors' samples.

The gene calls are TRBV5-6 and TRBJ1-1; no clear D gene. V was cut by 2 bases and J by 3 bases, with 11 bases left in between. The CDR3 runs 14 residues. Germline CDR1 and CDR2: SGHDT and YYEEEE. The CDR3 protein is CASSFVERDTEAFF. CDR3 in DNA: TGTGCCAGCAGCTTTGTAGAGCGGGACACTGAAGCTTTCTTT.

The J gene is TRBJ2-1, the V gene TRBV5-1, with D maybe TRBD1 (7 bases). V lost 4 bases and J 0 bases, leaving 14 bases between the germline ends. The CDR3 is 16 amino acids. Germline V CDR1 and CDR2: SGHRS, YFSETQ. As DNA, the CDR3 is TGCGCCAGCAGCGCCGCGGGGACAGCCTCCTACAATGAGCAGTTCTTC. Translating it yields CASSAAGTASYNEQFF.

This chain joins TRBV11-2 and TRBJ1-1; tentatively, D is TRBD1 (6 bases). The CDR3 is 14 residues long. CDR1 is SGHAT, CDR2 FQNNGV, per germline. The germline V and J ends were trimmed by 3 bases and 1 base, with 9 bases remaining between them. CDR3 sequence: CASSLRTENTEAFF. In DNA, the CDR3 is TGTGCCAGCAGCTTGCGGACAGAGAACACTGAAGCTTTCTTT.

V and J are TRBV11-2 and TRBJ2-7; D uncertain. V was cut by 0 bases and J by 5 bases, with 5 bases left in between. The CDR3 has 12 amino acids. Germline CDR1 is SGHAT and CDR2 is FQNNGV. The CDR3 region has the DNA TGTGCCAGCAGCTTAGACGAGGACGAGCAGTACTTC. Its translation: CASSLDEDEQYF.

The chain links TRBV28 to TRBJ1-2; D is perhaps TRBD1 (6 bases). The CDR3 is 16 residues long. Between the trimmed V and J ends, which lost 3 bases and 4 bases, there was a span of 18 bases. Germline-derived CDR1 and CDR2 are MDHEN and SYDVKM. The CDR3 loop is CASSFAGQTLGYGYTF. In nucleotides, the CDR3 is TGTGCCAGCAGTTTCGCCGGACAGACTCTAGGCTATGGCTACACCTTC.

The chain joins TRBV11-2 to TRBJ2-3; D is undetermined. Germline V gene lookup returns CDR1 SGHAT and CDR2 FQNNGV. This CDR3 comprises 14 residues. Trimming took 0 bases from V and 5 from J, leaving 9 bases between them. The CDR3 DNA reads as TGTGCCAGCAGCTTAGATCGGCAGAAAGATACGCAGTATTTT. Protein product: CASSLDRQKDTQYF.

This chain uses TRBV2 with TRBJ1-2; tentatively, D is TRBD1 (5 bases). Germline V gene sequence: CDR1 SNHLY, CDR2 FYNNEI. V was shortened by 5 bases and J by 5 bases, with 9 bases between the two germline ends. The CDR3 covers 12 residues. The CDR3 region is CASSQGVYGYTF. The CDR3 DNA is TGTGCCAGCAGTCAGGGAGTATATGGCTACACCTTC.

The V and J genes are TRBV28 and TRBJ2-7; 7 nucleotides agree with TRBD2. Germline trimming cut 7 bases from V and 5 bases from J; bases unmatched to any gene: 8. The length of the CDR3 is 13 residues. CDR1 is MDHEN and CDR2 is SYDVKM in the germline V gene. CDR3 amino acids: CASNGGRSHEQYF. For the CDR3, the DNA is TGTGCCAGCAACGGCGGGAGATCCCACGAGCAGTACTTC.

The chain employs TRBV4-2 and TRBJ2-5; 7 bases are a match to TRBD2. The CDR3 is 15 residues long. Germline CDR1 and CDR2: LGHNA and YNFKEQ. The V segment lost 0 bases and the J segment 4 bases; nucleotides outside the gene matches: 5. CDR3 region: CASSQEGRAPETQYF. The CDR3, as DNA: TGTGCCAGCAGCCAAGAAGGGAGGGCCCCAGAGACCCAGTACTTC.

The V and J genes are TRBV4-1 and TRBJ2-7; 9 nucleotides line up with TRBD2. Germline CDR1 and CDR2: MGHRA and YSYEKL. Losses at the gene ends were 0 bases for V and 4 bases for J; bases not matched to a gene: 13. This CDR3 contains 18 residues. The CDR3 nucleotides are TGCGCCAGCAGCCAAGATCTTAGGATAGCGGGAGCCGCTTACGAGCAGTACTTC. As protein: CASSQDLRIAGAAYEQYF.

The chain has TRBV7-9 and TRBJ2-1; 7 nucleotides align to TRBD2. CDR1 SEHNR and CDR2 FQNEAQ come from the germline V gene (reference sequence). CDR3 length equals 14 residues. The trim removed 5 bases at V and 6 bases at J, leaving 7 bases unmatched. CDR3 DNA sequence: TGTGCCAGCAGCCTATTGACTAGCACCAATGAGCAGTTCTTC. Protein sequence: CASSLLTSTNEQFF.

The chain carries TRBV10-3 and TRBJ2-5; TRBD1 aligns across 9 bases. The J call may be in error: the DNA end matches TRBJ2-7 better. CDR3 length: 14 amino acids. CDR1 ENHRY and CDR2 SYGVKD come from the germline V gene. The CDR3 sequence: CAIRAGTGFAEQYF. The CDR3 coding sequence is TGTGCCATCAGGGCCGGGACAGGGTTCGCCGAGCAGTACTTC.

Here the CDR3 reads CASISSGRGPWSYNEQFF. The CDR3 DNA reads TGTGCCAGCATTTCAAGCGGGAGGGGGCCGTGGTCCTACAATGAGCAGTTCTTC. The rearrangement uses TRBV28 and TRBJ2-1; 10 bases map to TRBD2. Losses at the gene ends were 7 bases for V and 1 base for J; bases not matched to a gene: 13. The germline gives CDR1 MDHEN, CDR2 SYDVKM. The CDR3 spans 18 residues.

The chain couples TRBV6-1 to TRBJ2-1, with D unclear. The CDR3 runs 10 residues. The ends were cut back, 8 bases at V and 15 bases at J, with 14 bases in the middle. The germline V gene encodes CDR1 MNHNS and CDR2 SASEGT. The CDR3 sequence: CASFYSTAFF. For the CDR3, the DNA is TGTGCCAGCTTCTACAGTACCGCGTTCTTC.

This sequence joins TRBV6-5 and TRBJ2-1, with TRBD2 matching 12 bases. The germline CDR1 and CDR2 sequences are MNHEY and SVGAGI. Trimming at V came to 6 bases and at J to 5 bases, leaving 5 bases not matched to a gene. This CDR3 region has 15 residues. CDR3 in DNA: TGTGCCAGCAGCCAGGGACTAGCGGGTGACAATGAGCAGTTCTTC. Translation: CASSQGLAGDNEQFF.

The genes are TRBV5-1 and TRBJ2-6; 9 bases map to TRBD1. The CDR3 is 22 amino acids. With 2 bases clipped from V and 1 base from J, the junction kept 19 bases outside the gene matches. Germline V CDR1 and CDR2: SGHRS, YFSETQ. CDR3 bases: TGCGCCAGCAGCTTTGCGTCGAGCGTCTTTGGGACAGGGTATTCTGGGGCCAACGTCCTGACTTTC. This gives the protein CASSFASSVFGTGYSGANVLTF.

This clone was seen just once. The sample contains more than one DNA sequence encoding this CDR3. The CDR3 region is CASSGGTSGYNEQFF. The DNA for the CDR3 is TGTGCCAGCAGCGGAGGGACTAGCGGGTACAATGAGCAGTTCTTC. J is TRBJ2-1 and V is TRBV9; 12 nucleotides agree with TRBD2. CDR1 and CDR2 from the germline V gene are SGDLS and YYNGEE. The CDR3 spans 15 residues. V lost 3 bases, J lost 4 bases, and 2 bases stayed unmatched. The full variable domain, in which reference TRBV9 and TRBJ2-1 provide the parts outside the CDR3, is DSGVTQTPKHLITATGQRVTLRCSPRSGDLSVYWYQQSLDQGLQFLIQYYNGEERAKGNILERFSAQQFPDLHSELNLSSLELGDSALYFCASSGGTSGYNEQFFGPGTRLTVL.

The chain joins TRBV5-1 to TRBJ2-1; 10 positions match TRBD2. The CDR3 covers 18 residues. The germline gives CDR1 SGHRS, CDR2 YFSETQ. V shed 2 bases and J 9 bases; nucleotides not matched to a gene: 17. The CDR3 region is CASSLRSGTSERSSEQFF. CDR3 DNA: TGCGCCAGCAGCTTAAGATCCGGGACTAGCGAACGGAGCAGTGAGCAGTTCTTC. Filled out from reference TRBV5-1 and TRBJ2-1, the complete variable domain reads KAGVTQTPRYLIKTRGQQVTLSCSPISGHRSVSWYQQTPGQGLQFLFEYFSETQRNKGNFPGRFSGRQFSNSRSEMNVSTLELGDSALYLCASSLRSGTSERSSEQFFGPGTRLTVL.

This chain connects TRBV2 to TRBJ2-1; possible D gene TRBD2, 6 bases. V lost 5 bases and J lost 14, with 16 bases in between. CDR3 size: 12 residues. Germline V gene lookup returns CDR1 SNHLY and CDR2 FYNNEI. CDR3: CASSNREPREFF. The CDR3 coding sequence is TGTGCCAGCAGTAACCGGGAGCCCAGGGAGTTCTTC.

CDR3: CASSPGQERLYEQYF. CDR3 DNA: TGTGCCAGCAGCCCCGGACAGGAGCGTCTCTACGAGCAGTACTTC. The V gene is TRBV5-4, the J gene TRBJ2-7, with 7 bases fitting TRBD1. The length of the CDR3 is 15 residues. Germline CDR1 is SGHNT and CDR2 is YYREEE (reference sequence). V was clipped by 4 bases and J by 3 bases; unmatched bases: 10.

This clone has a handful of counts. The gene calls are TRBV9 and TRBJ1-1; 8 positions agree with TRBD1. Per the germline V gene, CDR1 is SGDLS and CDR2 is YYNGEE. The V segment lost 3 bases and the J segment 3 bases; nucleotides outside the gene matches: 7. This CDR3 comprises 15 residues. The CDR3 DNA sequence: TGTGCCAGCAGCGGAGGGGACAGGATCCACACTGAAGCTTTCTTT. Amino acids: CASSGGDRIHTEAFF.

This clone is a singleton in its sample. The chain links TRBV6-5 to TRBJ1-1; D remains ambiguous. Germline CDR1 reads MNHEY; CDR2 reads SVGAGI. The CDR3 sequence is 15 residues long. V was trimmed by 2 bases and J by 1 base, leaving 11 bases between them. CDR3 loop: CASSYAGLKNTEAFF. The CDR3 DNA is TGTGCCAGCAGTTACGCAGGCCTAAAGAACACTGAAGCTTTCTTT.

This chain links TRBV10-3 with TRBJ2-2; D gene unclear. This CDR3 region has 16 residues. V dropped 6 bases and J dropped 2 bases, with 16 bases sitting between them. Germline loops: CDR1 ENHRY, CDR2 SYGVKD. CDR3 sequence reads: CAISRQPLINTGELFF. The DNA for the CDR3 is TGTGCCATCAGCCGCCAACCTCTAATAAACACCGGGGAGCTGTTTTTT.

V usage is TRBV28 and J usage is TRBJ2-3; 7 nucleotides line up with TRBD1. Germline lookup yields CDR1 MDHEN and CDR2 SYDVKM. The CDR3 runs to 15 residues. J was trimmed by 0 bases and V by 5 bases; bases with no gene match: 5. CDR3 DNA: TGTGCCAGCAGTGCCTGGACAGGCAGCACAGATACGCAGTATTTT. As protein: CASSAWTGSTDTQYF.

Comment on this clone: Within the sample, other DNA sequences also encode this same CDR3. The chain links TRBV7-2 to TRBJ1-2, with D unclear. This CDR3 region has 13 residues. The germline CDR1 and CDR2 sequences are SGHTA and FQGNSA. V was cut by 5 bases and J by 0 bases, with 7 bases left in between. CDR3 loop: CASSPGPNYGYTF. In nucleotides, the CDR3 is TGTGCCAGCAGCCCAGGTCCTAACTATGGCTACACCTTC. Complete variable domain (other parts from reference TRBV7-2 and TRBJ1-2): GAGVSQSPSNKVTEKGKDVELRCDPISGHTALYWYRQSLGQGLEFLIYFQGNSAPDKSGLPSDRFSAERTGGSVSTLTIQRTQQEDSAVYLCASSPGPNYGYTFGSGTRLTVV.

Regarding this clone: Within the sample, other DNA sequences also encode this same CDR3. The CDR3 spells CASSWGSAGSYEQYF. CDR3 nucleotide sequence: TGCGCCAGCTCCTGGGGCTCGGCAGGCTCCTACGAGCAGTACTTC. The chain couples TRBV5-1 to TRBJ2-7; D possibly corresponds to TRBD1 (5 bases). Germline CDR1 reads SGHRS; CDR2 reads YFSETQ. This CDR3 comprises 15 residues. Trimming removed 7 bases from V and 0 bases from J, with 17 bases in between.

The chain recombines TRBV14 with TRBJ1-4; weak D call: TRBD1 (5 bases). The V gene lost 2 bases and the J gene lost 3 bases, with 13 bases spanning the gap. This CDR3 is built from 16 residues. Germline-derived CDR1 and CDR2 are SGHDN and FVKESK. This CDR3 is CASSQISGKANEKLFF. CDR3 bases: TGTGCCAGCAGCCAAATCTCAGGGAAGGCTAATGAAAAACTGTTTTTT.

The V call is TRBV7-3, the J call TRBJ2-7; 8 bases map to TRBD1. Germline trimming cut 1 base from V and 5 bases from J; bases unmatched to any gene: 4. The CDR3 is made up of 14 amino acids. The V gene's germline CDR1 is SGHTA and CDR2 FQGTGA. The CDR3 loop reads CASSLRAGGHEQYF. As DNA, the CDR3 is TGTGCCAGCAGCTTAAGGGCAGGGGGCCACGAGCAGTACTTC.

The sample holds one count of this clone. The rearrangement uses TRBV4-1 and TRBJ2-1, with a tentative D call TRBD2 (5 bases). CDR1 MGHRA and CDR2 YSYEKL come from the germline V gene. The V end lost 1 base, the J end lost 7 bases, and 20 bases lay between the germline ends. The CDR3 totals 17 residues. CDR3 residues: CASSQGWASRRPNEQFF. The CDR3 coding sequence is TGCGCCAGCAGCCAAGGGTGGGCTAGCAGGAGACCTAATGAGCAGTTCTTC.

In nucleotides, the CDR3 is TGTGCCAGCTCACCACCGCTGAGAATGAACTACAATGAGCAGTTCTTC. This sequence encodes CASSPPLRMNYNEQFF. The chain carries TRBV18 and TRBJ2-1; D ambiguous. Deletions cut 0 bases from V and 3 bases from J, with 12 bases between. This CDR3 has 16 amino acids. Germline V gene lookup returns CDR1 KGHSH and CDR2 LQKENI.